Here is one T cell receptor beta chain with its context. Assay used: immunoSEQ multiplex PCR; TCRdb lists only in-frame clones, some missing. Seen here are around 260,000 clones, approximately 91% observed once, and the top ten hold approximately 0.7%. The data were taken from a study of blood T cell repertoires in COVID-19. Between the trimmed V and J ends, which lost 6 bases and 6 bases, there was a span of 10 bases. The germline V gene has CDR1 DFQATT and CDR2 SNEGSKA (reference sequence). The CDR3 contains 11 residues. V gene TRBV20-1 combines with J gene TRBJ2-3, with D possibly matching TRBD2 (5 bases). The specimen was peripheral blood. This receptor was taken from a human donor in a cohort sampled during active COVID-19. The CDR3 spells CSATRADTQYF. The CDR3 DNA reads as TGCAGTGCCACTAGAGCTGATACGCAGTATTTT.